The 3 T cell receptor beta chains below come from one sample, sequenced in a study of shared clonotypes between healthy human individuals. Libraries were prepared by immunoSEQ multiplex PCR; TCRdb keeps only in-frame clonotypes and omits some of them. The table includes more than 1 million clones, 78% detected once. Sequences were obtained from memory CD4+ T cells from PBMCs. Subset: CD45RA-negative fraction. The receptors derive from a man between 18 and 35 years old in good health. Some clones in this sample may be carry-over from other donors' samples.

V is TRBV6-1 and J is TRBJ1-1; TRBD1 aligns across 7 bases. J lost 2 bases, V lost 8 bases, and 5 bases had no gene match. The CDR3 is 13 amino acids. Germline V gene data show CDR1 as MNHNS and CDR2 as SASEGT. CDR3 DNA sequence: TGTGCCAGCCTGGACAGGCGAAACACTGAAGCTTTCTTT. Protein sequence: CASLDRRNTEAFF.

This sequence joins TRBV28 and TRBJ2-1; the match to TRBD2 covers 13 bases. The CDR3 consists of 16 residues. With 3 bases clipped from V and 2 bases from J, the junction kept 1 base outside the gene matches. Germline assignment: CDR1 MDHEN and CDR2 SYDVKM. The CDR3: CASSFGLAGAYNEQFF. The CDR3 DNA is TGTGCCAGCAGTTTTGGACTAGCGGGAGCCTACAATGAGCAGTTCTTC. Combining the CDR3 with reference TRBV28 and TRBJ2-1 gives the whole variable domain DVKVTQSSRYLVKRTGEKVFLECVQDMDHENMFWYRQDPGLGLRLIYFSYDVKMKEKGDIPEGYSVSREKKERFSLILESASTNQTSMYLCASSFGLAGAYNEQFFGPGTRLTVL.

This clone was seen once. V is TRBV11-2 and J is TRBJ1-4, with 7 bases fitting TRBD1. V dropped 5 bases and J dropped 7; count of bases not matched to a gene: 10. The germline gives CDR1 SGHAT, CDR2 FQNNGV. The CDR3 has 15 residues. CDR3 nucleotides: TGTGCCAGCAGCAATCTGACAGGGAGGCGTGAAAAACTGTTTTTT. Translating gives CASSNLTGRREKLFF.